The 27 T cell receptor beta chains below all came from one sample that was sequenced in a study of sequential checkpoint blockade in melanoma. Treatment given: randomized to nivolumab then ipilimumab (arm A) or the reverse (arm B). Some clones are missing from TCRdb's copy, which holds only in-frame ones; the method was immunoSEQ multiplex PCR. Here the sample spans roughly 20,000 clones, 27% being singletons. The specimen comprised tumor tissue (inferred from file names), sampled from a patient given nivolumab and ipilimumab in sequence. The receptors shown here come from a human donor with melanoma.

This clone occurred a few times. The chain couples TRBV6-8 to TRBJ2-7, with D perhaps TRBD2 (6 bases). Germline CDR1 and CDR2: MNHGY and SAAAGT. The CDR3 is 15 amino acids. V lost 0 bases to trimming and J lost 3 bases, with 12 bases between them. The CDR3 DNA is TGTGCCAGCAGTTACTCTGCGTCGGGAGACTACGAGCAGTACTTC. This translates into CASSYSASGDYEQYF.

This clone was counted a few times. CDR3 in amino acids: CASSESSTGELFF. DNA for the CDR3: TGTGCCAGCAGTGAGTCGAGCACCGGGGAGCTGTTTTTT. This chain uses TRBV6-8 with TRBJ2-2; D gene uncertain. Trimming pared 5 bases from V and 4 bases from J, leaving 8 bases between. The germline V gene encodes CDR1 MNHGY and CDR2 SAAAGT. The CDR3 covers 13 residues.

This clone has only a few counts. This chain links TRBV28 with TRBJ2-5; D not certain. This CDR3 contains 12 residues. V dropped 6 bases and J dropped 0 bases, with 5 bases sitting between them. Germline V gene data show CDR1 as MDHEN and CDR2 as SYDVKM. The CDR3 region is CASRLNQETQYF. CDR3 nucleotides: TGTGCCAGCAGATTGAACCAAGAGACCCAGTACTTC.

The chain is built from TRBV18 and TRBJ2-7, with D perhaps matching TRBD2 (5 bases). The CDR3 sequence is 14 residues long. Per germline, CDR1 KGHSH and CDR2 LQKENI. V was pared by 3 bases and J by 6 bases, with 15 bases between. The CDR3 DNA sequence: TGTGCCAGCTCACCCGGCGAGCGGCCAAGCGAGCAGTACTTC. Encoded protein: CASSPGERPSEQYF.

For the CDR3, the DNA is TGTGCCAGTAGAGGCTTTTTCGGGGAGCTGTTTTTT. It translates to CASRGFFGELFF. J is TRBJ2-2 and V is TRBV19; unclear D gene. Trimming pared 6 bases from V and 7 bases from J, leaving 9 bases between. The germline V gene has CDR1 LNHDA and CDR2 SQIVND (reference sequence). The CDR3 contains 12 residues.

The chain combines TRBV23-1 with TRBJ2-1; D is possibly TRBD2 (5 bases). TRBV23-1 has ORF status, its function being uncertain. CDR3 length equals 15 residues. Deletions cut 6 bases from V and 10 bases from J, with 22 bases between. As DNA, the CDR3 is TGCGCCAGCAGCCAAGATGGGTGGTCGGTAGCGGAGCAGTTCTTC. As protein: CASSQDGWSVAEQFF.

This clone was picked up a small number of times. This chain connects TRBV6-8 to TRBJ2-5; TRBD1 matches at 12 bases. CDR1 MNHGY and CDR2 SAAAGT come from the germline V gene. The CDR3 totals 16 residues. V was pared by 4 bases and J by 5 bases, with 8 bases of the junction left unmatched. The CDR3 nucleotides read TGTGCCAGCAGTTTGGTTTGGGGACAGGGGGCTGAGACCCAGTACTTC. This encodes CASSLVWGQGAETQYF.

The chain has TRBV5-1 and TRBJ1-2; maybe TRBD1 (5 bases). This CDR3 region has 14 residues. Germline V CDR1 and CDR2: SGHRS, YFSETQ. V gave up 4 bases and J gave up 5 bases, with 15 bases separating them. CDR3 in DNA: TGCGCCAGCAGCCCCGTGCTGGGGGGTTATGGCTACACCTTC. This translates into CASSPVLGGYGYTF.

The chain links TRBV19 to TRBJ1-1; TRBD1 matches at 10 bases. There are 16 residues in the CDR3. CDR1 is LNHDA, CDR2 SQIVND, per germline (reference sequence). The J segment lost 7 bases and the V segment lost 5 bases, leaving 13 bases of the junction unmatched. CDR3 amino acids: CASSPRDRGFYLEAFF. CDR3 in DNA: TGTGCCAGTAGTCCCCGGGACAGGGGCTTCTATCTTGAAGCTTTCTTT.

This clone appeared a few times. V usage is TRBV6-8 and J usage is TRBJ1-5, with TRBD1 identical over 7 bases. The CDR3 sequence is 14 residues long. Trimming took 6 bases from V and 3 from J; bases not matched to a gene: 5. Germline CDR1 is MNHGY and CDR2 is SAAAGT. The DNA of the CDR3 is TGTGCCAGCAGAAGAACAGGGGCCAATCAGCCCCAGCATTTT. Its protein is CASRRTGANQPQHF.

The gene calls are TRBV6-8 and TRBJ2-2, with TRBD2 as a possible D gene (7 bases). The CDR3 is made up of 14 amino acids. V gave up 9 bases and J gave up 4 bases, with 15 bases separating them. Looked up from germline, CDR1 is MNHGY and CDR2 is SAAAGT. As DNA, the CDR3 is TGTGCCAGTCTGTCGGGGGGCGGCACCGGGGAGCTGTTTTTT. This encodes CASLSGGGTGELFF.

The chain carries TRBV5-1 and TRBJ1-4, with 7 bases matching TRBD1. The length of the CDR3 is 14 residues. Looked up from germline, CDR1 is SGHRS and CDR2 is YFSETQ. With V trimmed by 2 bases and J by 8 bases, 6 bases remained unmatched. The DNA for the CDR3 is TGCGCCAGCAGCTTTGAGGGGGCGGGAGAAAAACTGTTTTTT. As protein: CASSFEGAGEKLFF.

The chain joins TRBV28 to TRBJ1-1, with D unresolved. Per germline, CDR1 MDHEN and CDR2 SYDVKM. V lost 6 bases and J lost 5, with 13 bases in between. This CDR3 spans 13 amino acids. The CDR3 bases are TGTGCCAGCAGCCGTCCGGCGGGGACTGAAGCTTTCTTT. It is translated as CASSRPAGTEAFF.

This clone is labeled as medium-sized. CDR3 loop: CASSQGLGTGGYEQYF. In DNA form, the CDR3 reads TGTGCCAGCAGCCAAGGCCTCGGGACAGGGGGCTACGAGCAGTACTTC. The chain joins TRBV11-3 to TRBJ2-7; TRBD1 matches at 11 bases. The V and J ends lost 5 bases and 3 bases, in that order; junction bases with no gene match: 9. The length of the CDR3 is 16 residues. Germline loops: CDR1 SGHNT, CDR2 YENEEA.

A single count supports this clone. The chain recombines TRBV30 with TRBJ2-7; no reliable D call. CDR1 is GTSNPN and CDR2 is SVGIG in the germline V gene (reference sequence). The CDR3 is 11 amino acids. Between the trimmed V and J ends, which lost 1 base and 6 bases, there was a span of 7 bases. CDR3 loop: CAWSGLSEQYF. The CDR3 nucleotides are TGTGCCTGGAGTGGACTCAGCGAGCAGTACTTC.

This clone has just a few counts. The chain joins TRBV7-2 to TRBJ1-1; D ambiguous. CDR3 length: 13 residues. Per the germline V gene, CDR1 is SGHTA and CDR2 is FQGNSA. V lost 7 bases to trimming and J lost 4 bases, with 13 bases between them. The CDR3, as DNA: TGTGCCAGCACCATTGGTACACCCACTGAAGCTTTCTTT. Amino acid sequence: CASTIGTPTEAFF. Variable domain in full (rest from reference TRBV7-2 and TRBJ1-1): GAGVSQSPSNKVTEKGKDVELRCDPISGHTALYWYRQSLGQGLEFLIYFQGNSAPDKSGLPSDRFSAERTGGSVSTLTIQRTQQEDSAVYLCASTIGTPTEAFFGQGTRLTVV.

There are many counts of this clone. The CDR3 loop is CAWSGTGTGGQPQHF. CDR3 sequence (DNA): TGTGCCTGGAGTGGCACGGGTACCGGGGGGCAGCCCCAGCATTTT. The V and J genes are TRBV30 and TRBJ1-5, with a weak D call TRBD1 (5 bases). The CDR3 covers 15 residues. CDR1 GTSNPN and CDR2 SVGIG come from the germline V gene (reference sequence). The germline V and J ends were trimmed by 1 base and 7 bases, with 17 bases remaining between them.

This clone was picked up one time. The chain's CDR3 is CSVDQGSSYEQYF. CDR3 DNA sequence: TGCAGCGTTGATCAGGGAAGCTCCTACGAGCAGTACTTC. The chain joins TRBV29-1 to TRBJ2-7; D is perhaps TRBD1 (5 bases). The V gene lost 3 bases and the J gene lost 0 bases, with 9 bases spanning the gap. This CDR3 region has 13 residues. Per germline, CDR1 SQVTM and CDR2 ANQGSEA.

The chain carries TRBV6-8 and TRBJ2-3; D perhaps matches TRBD1 (5 bases). The CDR3 extends over 16 amino acids. Between the trimmed V and J ends, which lost 4 bases and 2 bases, there was a span of 16 bases. CDR1 and CDR2 (germline): MNHGY, SAAAGT. CDR3 bases: TGTGCCAGCAGTTCCTCGGGCTGGACACACACAGATACGCAGTATTTT. This translates into CASSSSGWTHTDTQYF.

This chain connects TRBV28 to TRBJ2-7; no reliable D call. Trimming removed 8 bases from V and 4 bases from J, with 12 bases in between. The CDR3 contains 12 residues. Germline CDR1 is MDHEN and CDR2 is SYDVKM. Written as DNA, the CDR3 is TGTGCCAGCGAGGCGCGGTCGTACGAGCAGTACTTC. The encoded protein is CASEARSYEQYF.

The rearrangement uses TRBV28 and TRBJ1-5, with D tentatively TRBD1 (6 bases). V lost 6 bases to trimming and J lost 0 bases, with 12 bases between them. This CDR3 is 15 amino acids long. Germline V gives CDR1 MDHEN, CDR2 SYDVKM. The CDR3 here is CASRYRVDSNQPQHF. The CDR3 region has the DNA TGTGCCAGCAGGTACAGGGTAGATAGCAATCAGCCCCAGCATTTT.

The chain employs TRBV5-1 and TRBJ2-7; 12 nucleotides match TRBD2. CDR3 length equals 14 residues. The junction had 1 base not matched to a gene; V was cut back by 0 bases and J by 6 bases. Germline loops: CDR1 SGHRS, CDR2 YFSETQ. For the CDR3, the DNA is TGCGCCAGCAGCTTGGGACTAGCGGGGGCCGAGCAGTACTTC. Translated, it gives CASSLGLAGAEQYF. Supplemented by reference TRBV5-1 and TRBJ2-7, the full variable domain reads KAGVTQTPRYLIKTRGQQVTLSCSPISGHRSVSWYQQTPGQGLQFLFEYFSETQRNKGNFPGRFSGRQFSNSRSEMNVSTLELGDSALYLCASSLGLAGAEQYFGPGTRLTVT.

This chain links TRBV11-1 with TRBJ2-2, with 7 nucleotides matching TRBD2. The CDR3 has 16 residues. J lost 2 bases, V lost 5 bases, and 8 bases had no gene match. Germline V gene data show CDR1 as SGHAT and CDR2 as FQDESV (reference sequence). The CDR3 nucleotides are TGTGCCAGCAGCACCCGGACTAGACTCAACACCGGGGAGCTGTTTTTT. This encodes CASSTRTRLNTGELFF.

In this sample, this clone turned up a few times. The chain recombines TRBV10-3 with TRBJ2-7, with D possibly being TRBD1 (6 bases). CDR3 length equals 15 residues. The germline V and J ends were trimmed by 2 bases and 2 bases, with 13 bases remaining between them. Germline V CDR1 and CDR2: ENHRY, SYGVKD. The CDR3, as DNA: TGTGCCATCAGTGAGGGGGCAGGGGTCACCTACGAGCAGTACTTC. Translating gives CAISEGAGVTYEQYF.

The chain carries TRBV14 and TRBJ2-7; 9 bases fit TRBD2. V shed 4 bases, J shed 6 bases, and the junction held 16 bases outside the gene matches. The germline V gene encodes CDR1 SGHDN and CDR2 FVKESK. The CDR3 contains 17 residues. The CDR3 protein is CASSPEDWGLASFEQYF. The CDR3 nucleotides read TGTGCCAGCAGCCCAGAGGATTGGGGACTAGCTTCGTTCGAGCAGTACTTC.

This clone was seen only a few times. V is TRBV6-8 and J is TRBJ1-3; 7 bases agree with TRBD1. The CDR3 runs to 15 residues. With 5 bases clipped from V and 0 bases from J, the junction kept 4 bases outside the gene matches. Germline V CDR1 and CDR2: MNHGY, SAAAGT. Here the CDR3 DNA reads TGTGCCAGCAGTGACCCAGGGGGCTCTGGAAACACCATATATTTT. It translates to CASSDPGGSGNTIYF.

This clone turned up a few times. V usage is TRBV23-1 and J usage is TRBJ1-1; D is ambiguous. TRBV23-1 belongs to the ORF category, with a function that is uncertain. Trimming took off 6 bases at V and 4 bases at J, with 12 bases between the two ends. The CDR3 loop spans 13 amino acids. CDR3 in amino acids: CASSLGRITEAFF. The CDR3 DNA reads as TGCGCCAGCAGCTTGGGTCGGATCACTGAAGCTTTCTTT.